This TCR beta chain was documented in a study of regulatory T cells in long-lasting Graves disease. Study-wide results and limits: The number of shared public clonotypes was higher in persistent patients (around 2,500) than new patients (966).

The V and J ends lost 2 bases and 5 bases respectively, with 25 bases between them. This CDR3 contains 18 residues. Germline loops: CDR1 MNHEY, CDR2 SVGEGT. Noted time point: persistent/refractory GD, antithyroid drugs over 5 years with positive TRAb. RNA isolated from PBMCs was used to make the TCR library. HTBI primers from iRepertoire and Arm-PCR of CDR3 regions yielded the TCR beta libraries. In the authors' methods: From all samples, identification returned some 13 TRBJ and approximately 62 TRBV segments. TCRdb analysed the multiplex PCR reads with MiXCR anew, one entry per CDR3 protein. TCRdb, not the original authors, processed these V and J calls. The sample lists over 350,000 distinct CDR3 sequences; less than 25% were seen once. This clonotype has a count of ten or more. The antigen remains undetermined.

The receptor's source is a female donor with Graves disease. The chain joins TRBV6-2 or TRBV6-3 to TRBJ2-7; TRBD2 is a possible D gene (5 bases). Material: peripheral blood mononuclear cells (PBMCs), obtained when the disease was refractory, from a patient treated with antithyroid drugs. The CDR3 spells CASSYSPYAGEAGDEQYF. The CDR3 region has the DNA TGTGCCAGCAGTTACAGCCCTTACGCCGGTGAGGCCGGGGACGAGCAGTACTTC.